These 7 T cell receptor beta chains originate from one sample sequenced in a study of T cell repertoires in cytomegalovirus infection. MiXCR, applied by TCRdb to the reads, yields one record per CDR3 protein. The table has fewer than 550,000 distinct CDR3 sequences, approximately 26% seen once. The sample taken for sequencing was PBMCs. The receptors were sampled from a human donor in good health (CMV status not recorded). Some clones in this sample may be carry-over from other donors' samples.

CDR3 nucleotides: TGCGCCAGCAGCCAACAACAGGGTCTCTCTGGAAACACCATATATTTT. Translation: CASSQQQGLSGNTIYF. The chain couples TRBV4-1 to TRBJ1-3; tentative D call: TRBD1 (6 bases). The germline V gene has CDR1 MGHRA and CDR2 YSYEKL. The CDR3 runs 16 residues. Trimming removed 2 bases from V and 0 bases from J, with 11 bases in between.

V is TRBV2 and J is TRBJ2-5; perhaps TRBD2 as D (5 bases). The germline V gene encodes CDR1 SNHLY and CDR2 FYNNEI. This CDR3 is 13 amino acids long. The V end lost 6 bases, the J end lost 5 bases, and 13 bases lay between the germline ends. DNA for the CDR3: TGTGCCAGCAGCACTCTCCGGAGGGAGACCCAGTACTTC. Protein sequence: CASSTLRRETQYF.

This clonotype was observed a few times. J is TRBJ2-3 and V is TRBV20-1; TRBD2 matches at 8 bases. Germline V lookup: CDR1 DFQATT, CDR2 SNEGSKA (reference sequence). The CDR3 is made up of 15 amino acids. V shed 3 bases and J 5 bases; nucleotides not matched to a gene: 10. CDR3 protein: CSASPPSGFGDTQYF. CDR3 nucleotides: TGCAGTGCTAGCCCCCCTAGCGGGTTTGGAGATACGCAGTATTTT.

This clonotype was observed many times. This chain links TRBV7-9 with TRBJ1-6; D may be TRBD1 (6 bases). CDR1 and CDR2 from the germline V gene are SEHNR and FQNEAQ (reference sequence). The V and J ends lost 4 bases and 7 bases respectively, with 11 bases between them. This CDR3 comprises 14 residues. The CDR3 region has the DNA TGTGCCAGCAGCTGGGTCAGGGGCAATTCACCCCTCCACTTT. Translated: CASSWVRGNSPLHF.

The chain links TRBV6-1 to TRBJ2-6; the D is unclear. Trimming left V 10 bases short and J 0 bases short, with 7 bases between. The CDR3 runs to 13 residues. The V gene's germline CDR1 is MNHNS and CDR2 SASEGT. The CDR3 spells CATTFSGANVLTF. CDR3 nucleotide sequence: TGTGCCACCACTTTCTCTGGGGCCAACGTCCTGACTTTC.

CDR3 sequence: CATSETGVGANVLTF. CDR3 coding DNA: TGTGCCACCAGTGAAACAGGGGTTGGGGCCAACGTCCTGACTTTC. The J gene is TRBJ2-6, the V gene TRBV24-1; TRBD1 agrees at 7 bases. The CDR3 runs to 15 residues. V lost 4 bases, J lost 3 bases, and 2 bases stayed unmatched. The germline gives CDR1 KGHDR, CDR2 SFDVKD.

This clonotype was counted a few times. The rearrangement joins TRBV7-9 to TRBJ1-1; D is unclear. The CDR3 spans 15 residues. Trimming cost V 1 base and J 0 bases, with 9 bases left between them. Germline CDR1 is SEHNR and CDR2 is FQNEAQ (reference sequence). CDR3 protein: CASSLEVVMNTEAFF. In DNA, the CDR3 is TGTGCCAGCAGCTTAGAGGTAGTTATGAACACTGAAGCTTTCTTT.